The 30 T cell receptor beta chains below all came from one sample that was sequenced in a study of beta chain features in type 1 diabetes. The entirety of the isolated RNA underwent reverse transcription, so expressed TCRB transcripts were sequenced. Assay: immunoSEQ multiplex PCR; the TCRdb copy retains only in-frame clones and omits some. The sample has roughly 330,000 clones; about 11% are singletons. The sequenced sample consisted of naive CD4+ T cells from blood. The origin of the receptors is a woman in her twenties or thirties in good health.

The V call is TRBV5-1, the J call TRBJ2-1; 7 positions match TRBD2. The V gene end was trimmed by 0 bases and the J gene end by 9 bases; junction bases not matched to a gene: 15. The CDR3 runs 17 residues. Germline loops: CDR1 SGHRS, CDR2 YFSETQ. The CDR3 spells CASSLGEAGESLAEQFF. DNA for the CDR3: TGCGCCAGCAGCTTGGGCGAGGCGGGAGAGTCCTTAGCTGAGCAGTTCTTC.

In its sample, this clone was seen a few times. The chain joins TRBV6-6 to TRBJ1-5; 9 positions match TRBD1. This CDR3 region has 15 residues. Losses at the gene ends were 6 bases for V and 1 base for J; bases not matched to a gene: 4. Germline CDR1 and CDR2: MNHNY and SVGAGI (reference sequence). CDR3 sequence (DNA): TGTGCCAGCAGCCTGGACAGGGGCAGCAATCAGCCCCAGCATTTT. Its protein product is CASSLDRGSNQPQHF.

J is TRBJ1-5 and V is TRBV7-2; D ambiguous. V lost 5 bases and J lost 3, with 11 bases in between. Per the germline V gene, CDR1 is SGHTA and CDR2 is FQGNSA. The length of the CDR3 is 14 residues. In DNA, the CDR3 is TGTGCCAGCAGCCCCAAGCGAGTCAATCAGCCCCAGCATTTT. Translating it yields CASSPKRVNQPQHF.

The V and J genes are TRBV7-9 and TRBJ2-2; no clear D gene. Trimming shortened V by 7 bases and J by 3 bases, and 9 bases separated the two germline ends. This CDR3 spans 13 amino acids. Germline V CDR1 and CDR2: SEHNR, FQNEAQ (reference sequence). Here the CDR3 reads CASTLGDTGELFF. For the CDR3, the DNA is TGTGCCAGCACCCTCGGTGACACCGGGGAGCTGTTTTTT.

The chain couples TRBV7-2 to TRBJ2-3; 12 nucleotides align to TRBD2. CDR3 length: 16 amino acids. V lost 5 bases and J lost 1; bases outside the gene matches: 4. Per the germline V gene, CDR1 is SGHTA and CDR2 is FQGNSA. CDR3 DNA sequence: TGTGCCAGCAGCCCGTGGACTAGCGGGGGCACAGATACGCAGTATTTT. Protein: CASSPWTSGGTDTQYF.

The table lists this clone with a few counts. This chain's CDR3 is CASRGLASETQYF. CDR3 nucleotide sequence: TGTGCCAGCAGGGGATTAGCGTCTGAGACCCAGTACTTC. The chain links TRBV6-6 to TRBJ2-5; maybe TRBD2 (5 bases). The V end was cut by 6 bases, the J end by 5 bases, with 13 bases between. Germline lookup yields CDR1 MNHNY and CDR2 SVGAGI (reference sequence). This CDR3 has 13 residues.

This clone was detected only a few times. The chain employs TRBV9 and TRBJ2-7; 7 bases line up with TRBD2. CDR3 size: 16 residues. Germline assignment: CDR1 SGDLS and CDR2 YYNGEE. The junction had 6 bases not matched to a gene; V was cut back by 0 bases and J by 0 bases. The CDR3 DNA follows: TGTGCCAGCAGCGTAGATTTGGTAGCGGGCTCCTACGAGCAGTACTTC. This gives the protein CASSVDLVAGSYEQYF.

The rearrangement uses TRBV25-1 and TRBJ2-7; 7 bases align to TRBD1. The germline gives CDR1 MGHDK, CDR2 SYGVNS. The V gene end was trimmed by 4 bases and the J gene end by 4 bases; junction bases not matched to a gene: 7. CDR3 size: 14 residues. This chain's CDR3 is CASSADRSLYEQYF. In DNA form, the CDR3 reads TGTGCCAGCAGTGCGGACAGGAGTCTATACGAGCAGTACTTC.

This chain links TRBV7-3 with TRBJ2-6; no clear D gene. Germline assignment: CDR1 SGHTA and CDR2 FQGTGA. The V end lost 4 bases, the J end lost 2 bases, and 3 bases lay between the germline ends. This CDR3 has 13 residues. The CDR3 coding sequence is TGTGCCAGCAGCTCCGCTGGGGCCAACGTCCTGACTTTC. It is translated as CASSSAGANVLTF.

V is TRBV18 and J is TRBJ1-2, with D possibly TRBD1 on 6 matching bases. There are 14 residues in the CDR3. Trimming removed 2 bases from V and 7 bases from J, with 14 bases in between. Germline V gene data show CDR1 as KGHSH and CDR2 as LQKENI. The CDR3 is CASSPGGESRGYTF. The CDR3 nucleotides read TGTGCCAGCTCACCAGGGGGCGAATCCCGTGGCTACACCTTC.

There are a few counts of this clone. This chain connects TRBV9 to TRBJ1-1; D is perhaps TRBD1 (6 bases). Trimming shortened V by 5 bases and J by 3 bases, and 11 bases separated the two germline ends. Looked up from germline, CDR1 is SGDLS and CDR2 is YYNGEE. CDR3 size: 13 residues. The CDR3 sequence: CASSKDRHTEAFF. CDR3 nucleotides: TGTGCCAGCAGTAAGGACAGACACACTGAAGCTTTCTTT.

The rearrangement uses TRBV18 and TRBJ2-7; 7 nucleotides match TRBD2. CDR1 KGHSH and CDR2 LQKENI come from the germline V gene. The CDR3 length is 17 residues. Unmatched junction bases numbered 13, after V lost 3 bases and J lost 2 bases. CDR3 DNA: TGTGCCAGCTCACCGCAGTTTGGGCGCGGGAGAACCTACGAGCAGTACTTC. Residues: CASSPQFGRGRTYEQYF.

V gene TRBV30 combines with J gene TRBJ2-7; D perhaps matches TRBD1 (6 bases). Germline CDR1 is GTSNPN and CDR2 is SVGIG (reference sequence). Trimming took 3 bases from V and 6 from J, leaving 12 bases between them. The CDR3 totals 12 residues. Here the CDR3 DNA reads TGTGCCTGGAGCAGGGGTTCTCGCGAGCAGTACTTC. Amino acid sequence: CAWSRGSREQYF.

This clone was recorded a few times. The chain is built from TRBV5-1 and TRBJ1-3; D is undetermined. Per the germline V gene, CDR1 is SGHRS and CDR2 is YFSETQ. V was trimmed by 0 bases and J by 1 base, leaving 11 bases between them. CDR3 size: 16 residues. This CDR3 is CASSLEAGASGNTIYF. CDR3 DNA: TGCGCCAGCAGCTTGGAGGCGGGAGCGTCTGGAAACACCATATATTTT.

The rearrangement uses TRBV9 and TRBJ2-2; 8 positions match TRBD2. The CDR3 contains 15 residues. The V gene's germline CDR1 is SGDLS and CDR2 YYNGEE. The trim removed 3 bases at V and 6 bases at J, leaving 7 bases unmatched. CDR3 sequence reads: CASSGGLVQSGELFF. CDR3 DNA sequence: TGTGCCAGCAGCGGGGGACTAGTTCAATCCGGGGAGCTGTTTTTT.

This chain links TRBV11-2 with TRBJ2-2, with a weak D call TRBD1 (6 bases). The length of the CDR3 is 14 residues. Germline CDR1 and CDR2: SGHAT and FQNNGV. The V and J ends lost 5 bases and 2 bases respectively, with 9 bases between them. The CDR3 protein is CASSRDTNTGELFF. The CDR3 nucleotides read TGTGCCAGCAGCCGGGACACAAACACCGGGGAGCTGTTTTTT.

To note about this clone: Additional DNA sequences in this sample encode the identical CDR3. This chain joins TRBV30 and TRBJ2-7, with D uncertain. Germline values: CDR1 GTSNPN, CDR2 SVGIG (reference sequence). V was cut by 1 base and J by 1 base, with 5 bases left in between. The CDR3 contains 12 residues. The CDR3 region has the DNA TGTGCCTGGAGTGCCGGTTCCTACGAGCAGTACTTC. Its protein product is CAWSAGSYEQYF. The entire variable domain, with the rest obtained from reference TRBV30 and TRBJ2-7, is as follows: SQTIHQWPATLVQPVGSPLSLECTVEGTSNPNLYWYRQAAGRGLQLLFYSVGIGQISSEVPQNLSASRPQDRQFILSSKKLLLSDSGFYLCAWSAGSYEQYFGPGTRLTVT.

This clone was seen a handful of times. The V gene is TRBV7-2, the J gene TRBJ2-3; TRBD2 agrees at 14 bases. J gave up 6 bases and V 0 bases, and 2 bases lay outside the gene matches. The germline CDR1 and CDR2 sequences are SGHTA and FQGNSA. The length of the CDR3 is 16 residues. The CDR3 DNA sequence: TGTGCCAGCAGCTTAGCCGGGACTAGCGGGAGTGATACGCAGTATTTT. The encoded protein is CASSLAGTSGSDTQYF.

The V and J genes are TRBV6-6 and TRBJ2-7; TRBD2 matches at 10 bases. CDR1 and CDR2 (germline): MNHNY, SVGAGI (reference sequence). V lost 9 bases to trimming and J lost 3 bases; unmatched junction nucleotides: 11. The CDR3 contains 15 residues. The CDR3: CASSSAGTSVYEQYF. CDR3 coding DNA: TGTGCCAGTTCCTCAGCCGGGACTAGCGTCTACGAGCAGTACTTC.

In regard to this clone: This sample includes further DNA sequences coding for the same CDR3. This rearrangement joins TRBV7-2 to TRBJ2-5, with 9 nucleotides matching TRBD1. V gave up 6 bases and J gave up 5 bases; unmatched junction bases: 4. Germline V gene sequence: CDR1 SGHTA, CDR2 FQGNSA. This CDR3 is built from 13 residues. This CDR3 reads CASSPDRGETQYF. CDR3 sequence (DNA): TGTGCCAGCAGTCCGGACAGGGGCGAGACCCAGTACTTC.

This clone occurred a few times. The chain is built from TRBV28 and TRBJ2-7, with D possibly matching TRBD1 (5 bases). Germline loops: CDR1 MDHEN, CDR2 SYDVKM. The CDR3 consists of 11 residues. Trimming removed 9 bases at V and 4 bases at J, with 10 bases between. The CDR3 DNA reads TGTGCCAGTAAACAGGATTACGAGCAGTACTTC. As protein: CASKQDYEQYF.

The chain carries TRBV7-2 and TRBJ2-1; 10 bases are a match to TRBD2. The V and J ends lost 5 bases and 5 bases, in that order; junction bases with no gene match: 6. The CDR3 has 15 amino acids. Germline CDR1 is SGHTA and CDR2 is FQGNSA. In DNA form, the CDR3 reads TGTGCCAGCAGCCTGGGACTAGCGCCAAACAATGAGCAGTTCTTC. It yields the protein CASSLGLAPNNEQFF.

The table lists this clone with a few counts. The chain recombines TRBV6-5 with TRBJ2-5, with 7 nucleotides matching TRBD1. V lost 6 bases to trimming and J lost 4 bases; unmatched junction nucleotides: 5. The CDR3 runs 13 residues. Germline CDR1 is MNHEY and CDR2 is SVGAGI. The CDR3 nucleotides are TGTGCCAGCAGAAGAACAGGGGTAGAGACCCAGTACTTC. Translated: CASRRTGVETQYF.

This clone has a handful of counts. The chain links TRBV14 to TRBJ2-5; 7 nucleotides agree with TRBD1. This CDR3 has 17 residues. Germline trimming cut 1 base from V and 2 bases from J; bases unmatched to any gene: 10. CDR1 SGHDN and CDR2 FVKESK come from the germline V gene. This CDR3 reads CASSQVFDRDWQETQYF. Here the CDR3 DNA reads TGTGCCAGCAGCCAAGTCTTCGACAGGGATTGGCAAGAGACCCAGTACTTC.

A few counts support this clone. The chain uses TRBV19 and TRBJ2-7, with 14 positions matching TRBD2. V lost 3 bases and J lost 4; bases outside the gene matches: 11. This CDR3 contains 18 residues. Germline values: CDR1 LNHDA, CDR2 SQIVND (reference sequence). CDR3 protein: CASSIVGTSGSTVYEQYF. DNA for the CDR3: TGTGCCAGTAGTATCGTCGGGACTAGCGGGAGCACCGTTTACGAGCAGTACTTC.

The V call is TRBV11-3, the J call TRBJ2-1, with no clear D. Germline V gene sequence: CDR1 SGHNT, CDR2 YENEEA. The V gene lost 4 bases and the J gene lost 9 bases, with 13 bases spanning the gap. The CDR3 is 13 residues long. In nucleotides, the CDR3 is TGTGCCAGCAGCTCCGATCCTCCCGGTGAGCAGTTCTTC. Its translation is CASSSDPPGEQFF.

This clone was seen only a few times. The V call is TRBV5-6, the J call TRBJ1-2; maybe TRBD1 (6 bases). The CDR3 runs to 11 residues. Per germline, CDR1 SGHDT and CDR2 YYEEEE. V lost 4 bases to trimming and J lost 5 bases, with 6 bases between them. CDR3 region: CASSQGYGYTF. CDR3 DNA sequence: TGTGCCAGCAGCCAGGGGTATGGCTACACCTTC.

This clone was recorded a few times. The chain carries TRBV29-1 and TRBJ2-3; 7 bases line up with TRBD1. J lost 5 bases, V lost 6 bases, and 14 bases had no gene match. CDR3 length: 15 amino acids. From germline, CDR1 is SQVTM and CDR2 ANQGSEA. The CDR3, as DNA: TGCAGCGTGCCGGGACAGTTTCTTGTTGGAGATACGCAGTATTTT. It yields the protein CSVPGQFLVGDTQYF.

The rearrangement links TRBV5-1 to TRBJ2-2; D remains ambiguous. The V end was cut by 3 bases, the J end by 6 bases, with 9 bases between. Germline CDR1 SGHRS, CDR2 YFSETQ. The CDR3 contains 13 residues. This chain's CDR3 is CASSSEVAGELFF. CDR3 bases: TGCGCCAGCAGCTCTGAGGTCGCCGGGGAGCTGTTTTTT.

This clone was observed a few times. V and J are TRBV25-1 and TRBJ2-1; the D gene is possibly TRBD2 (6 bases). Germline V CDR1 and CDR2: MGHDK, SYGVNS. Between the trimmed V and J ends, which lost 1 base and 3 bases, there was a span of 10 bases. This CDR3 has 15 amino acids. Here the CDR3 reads CASSESRGVYNEQFF. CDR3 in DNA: TGTGCCAGCAGTGAATCGCGGGGAGTCTACAATGAGCAGTTCTTC. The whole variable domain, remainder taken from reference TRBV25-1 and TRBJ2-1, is EADIYQTPRYLVIGTGKKITLECSQTMGHDKMYWYQQDPGMELHLIHYSYGVNSTEKGDLSSESTVSRIRTEHFPLTLESARPSHTSQYLCASSESRGVYNEQFFGPGTRLTVL.